This TCR beta chain stems from a study of T cells in localized non-small cell lung cancer. Study results and limitations: Heterogeneity within the tumor remains possible, as just one region underwent sequencing. Higher adjacent-lung clonality was associated with shorter survival. Turning up in adjacent lung were a median 57 of the top 100 tumor clones.

Method: immunoSEQ multiplex PCR; TCRdb's copy keeps in-frame clones and lacks some. This table has approximately 65,000 clones, 81% appearing once. There are a few counts of this clone. What it binds is unknown. There are 14 residues in the CDR3. V was cut by 0 bases and J by 3 bases, with 9 bases left in between. CDR1 and CDR2 (germline): SGHRS, YFSETQ. The source is a man aged 35 to 69 with stage II lung adenocarcinoma. The specimen was PBMCs, collected before any cancer treatment. The chain uses TRBV5-1 and TRBJ1-1; the D is unclear. CDR3 coding DNA: TGCGCCAGCAGCTTGGGTGGGCTAGACACTGAAGCTTTCTTT. Protein sequence: CASSLGGLDTEAFF.